The subject of this entry is one TCR beta chain. The CDR3 has 15 residues. CDR1 is MNHEY, CDR2 SMNVEV, per germline (reference sequence). The V and J ends lost 4 bases and 5 bases respectively, with 17 bases between them. This entry is derived from a study of identifying expanded T cells in peripheral blood. TCRdb's table, derived via immunoSEQ multiplex PCR, lists solely in-frame clones and lacks some. Of approximately 90,000 clones listed, around 87% are singletons. V usage is TRBV27 and J usage is TRBJ2-5; D is tentatively TRBD1 or TRBD2 (5 bases each). Sequences were obtained from blood. The origin of this receptor is a person aged 18-70 years in good health. The CDR3 bases are TGTGCCAGCAGTTCGCGGCTGGGGGACCGGGAGACCCAGTACTTC. It encodes CASSSRLGDRETQYF.